These 24 T cell receptor beta chains were sequenced from one sample in a study of T cells in Graves' hyperthyroidism and ophthalmopathy. RNA transcripts yielded amplified TCR beta CDR3 regions. A set of HTBI primers served as the primers for a first-round RT-PCR of the TCR CDR3. TCRdb called the multiplex PCR reads again in MiXCR, with one record for every CDR3 protein. The repertoire includes hundreds of thousands of distinct CDR3 sequences, around 14% of them detected once, and 5.5% to 7.5% sits in the top ten. The sample taken for sequencing was blood. Receptors originate from a woman between 25 and 40 years old with Graves' hyperthyroidism that later progressed to Graves' ophthalmopathy.

The chain recombines TRBV5-6 with TRBJ1-1; TRBD1 is a possible D gene (5 bases). The V gene's germline CDR1 is SGHDT and CDR2 YYEEEE. V was clipped by 2 bases and J by 1 base, with 18 bases between them. This CDR3 is built from 17 residues. The CDR3 reads CASSFTSGLGGNTEAFF. In nucleotides, the CDR3 is TGTGCCAGCAGCTTTACTTCGGGACTCGGGGGGAACACTGAAGCTTTCTTT.

The chain couples TRBV28 to TRBJ2-1, with 10 bases matching TRBD2. The CDR3 runs 18 residues. V lost 2 bases to trimming and J lost 2 bases; unmatched junction nucleotides: 9. CDR1 and CDR2 (germline): MDHEN, SYDVKM. The CDR3, as DNA: TGTGCCAGCAGTTTAACAAGCGGGAGGGCGGGCACCTACAATGAGCAGTTCTTC. Translation gives CASSLTSGRAGTYNEQFF.

This clonotype was detected many times. The rearrangement uses TRBV6-5 and TRBJ1-5; unclear D gene. The germline gives CDR1 MNHEY, CDR2 SVGAGI. Trimming took 2 bases from V and 4 from J, leaving 12 bases between them. This CDR3 contains 15 residues. The CDR3 DNA reads as TGTGCCAGCAGTTACCTCGATACAGAGAATCAGCCCCAGCATTTT. It yields the protein CASSYLDTENQPQHF.

This clonotype has at least ten counts. The chain carries TRBV5-1 and TRBJ2-1; no clear D. Germline V lookup: CDR1 SGHRS, CDR2 YFSETQ. Trimming pared 3 bases from V and 5 bases from J, leaving 3 bases between. CDR3 length: 11 amino acids. CDR3 coding DNA: TGCGCCAGCAGCTACGACAATGAGCAGTTCTTC. This translates into CASSYDNEQFF.

The J gene is TRBJ2-7, the V gene TRBV15, with unresolved D. The length of the CDR3 is 13 residues. Trimming stripped 0 bases from V and 7 bases from J, with 10 bases between. Germline CDR1 and CDR2: LNHNV and YYDKDF (reference sequence). In nucleotides, the CDR3 is TGTGCCACCAGCAGAGAGTATCTAAAGGAGCAGTACTTC. Residues: CATSREYLKEQYF.

This clonotype was recorded at least ten times. This sequence joins TRBV20-1 and TRBJ2-3; 8 bases are shared with TRBD2. From germline, CDR1 is DFQATT and CDR2 SNEGSKA (reference sequence). V lost 5 bases and J lost 0; bases outside the gene matches: 7. This CDR3 contains 15 residues. The DNA for the CDR3 is TGCAGTGCTGATCGAGGGACTAGTAGCACAGATACGCAGTATTTT. It yields the protein CSADRGTSSTDTQYF.

This clonotype has a handful of counts. The rearrangement links TRBV12-5 to TRBJ2-1, with D uncertain. The CDR3 has 11 residues. Germline values: CDR1 LGHNT, CDR2 FRNRAP. The germline V and J ends were trimmed by 5 bases and 9 bases, with 8 bases remaining between them. This CDR3 reads CASGPQSEQFF. CDR3 DNA sequence: TGTGCTAGTGGTCCCCAGAGTGAGCAGTTCTTC. Supplemented by reference TRBV12-5 and TRBJ2-1, the full variable domain reads DARVTQTPRHKVTEMGQEVTMRCQPILGHNTVFWYRQTMMQGLELLAYFRNRAPLDDSGMPKDRFSAEMPDATLATLKIQPSEPRDSAVYFCASGPQSEQFFGPGTRLTVL.

The rearrangement links TRBV10-3 to TRBJ2-7; tentatively, D is TRBD1 (5 bases). V was shortened by 6 bases and J by 2 bases, with 11 bases between the two germline ends. Germline CDR1 and CDR2: ENHRY and SYGVKD. The CDR3 is 13 amino acids. CDR3 loop: CAIRQDGAYEQYF. CDR3 in DNA: TGTGCCATCAGACAGGACGGTGCCTACGAGCAGTACTTC.

This clonotype was seen only a few times. The chain employs TRBV19 and TRBJ1-3; a weak D match, TRBD1 (5 bases). The V end lost 3 bases, the J end lost 3 bases, and 12 bases lay between the germline ends. The CDR3 sequence is 15 residues long. The germline CDR1 and CDR2 sequences are LNHDA and SQIVND (reference sequence). The CDR3 DNA reads TGTGCCAGTAGTATCGGAGGGGTTTTTGGAAACACCATATATTTT. This codes for CASSIGGVFGNTIYF. Drawing the rest from reference TRBV19 and TRBJ1-3, the complete variable domain is DGGITQSPKYLFRKEGQNVTLSCEQNLNHDAMYWYRQDPGQGLRLIYYSQIVNDFQKGDIAEGYSVSREKKESFPLTVTSAQKNPTAFYLCASSIGGVFGNTIYFGEGSWLTVV.

This clonotype was counted between two and nine times. The rearrangement joins TRBV20-1 to TRBJ2-7; D gene unclear. Trimming took off 0 bases at V and 5 bases at J, with 11 bases between the two ends. From germline, CDR1 is DFQATT and CDR2 SNEGSKA (reference sequence). The CDR3 spans 13 residues. In DNA, the CDR3 is TGCAGTGCTAGAGATTATCGAGTGGACGAGCAGTACTTC. It codes for CSARDYRVDEQYF.

This clonotype was seen at least ten times. V is TRBV19 and J is TRBJ1-1; the D is unclear. The V gene's germline CDR1 is LNHDA and CDR2 SQIVND (reference sequence). This CDR3 region has 13 residues. Trimming left V 2 bases short and J 3 bases short, with 7 bases between. The CDR3 region has the DNA TGTGCCAGTAGTATATTCTGGGACACTGAAGCTTTCTTT. Protein: CASSIFWDTEAFF.

This sequence joins TRBV20-1 and TRBJ1-5, with D hard to call. CDR1 and CDR2 from the germline V gene are DFQATT and SNEGSKA (reference sequence). The CDR3 loop spans 19 amino acids. V was trimmed by 1 base and J by 0 bases, leaving 22 bases between them. CDR3 sequence: CSARATAGTRDYSNQPQHF. CDR3 DNA: TGCAGTGCTAGAGCCACAGCGGGCACCCGAGATTATAGCAATCAGCCCCAGCATTTT.

This clonotype was recorded at least ten times. V gene TRBV3-1 combines with J gene TRBJ1-1, with a possible D match to TRBD1 (6 bases). Germline CDR1 and CDR2: LGHDT and YNNKEL (reference sequence). CDR3 length equals 14 residues. Trimming removed 4 bases from V and 2 bases from J, with 11 bases in between. The DNA of the CDR3 is TGTGCCAGCAGCCCGTGGGGGGGCAACACTGAAGCTTTCTTT. Amino acids: CASSPWGGNTEAFF.

There are many counts of this clonotype. This chain uses TRBV12-3 or TRBV12-4 with TRBJ1-5; no clear D. Trimming stripped 4 bases from V and 10 bases from J, with 11 bases between. The CDR3 sequence is 12 residues long. The CDR3 nucleotides are TGTGCCAGCAGTTCACGACCGGGCCCCCAGCATTTT. Translating gives CASSSRPGPQHF.

On this clonotype itself: Here the CDR3 omits its conserved ending phenylalanine or tryptophan, so a read error is the likely source. The chain joins TRBV14 to TRBJ2-7; D is uncertain. The CDR3 has 13 residues. Germline CDR1 and CDR2: SGHDN and FVKESK. Trimming took off 5 bases at V and 4 bases at J, with 12 bases between the two ends. The CDR3 DNA follows: TGTGCCAGCAGCGGGGTGGTCTTGTACGAGCAGTACATC. Translation: CASSGVVLYEQYI.

For this clonotype: A much larger clone sits a single nucleotide away, making a read error possible. The CDR3 region has the DNA TGTGCCAGCAGCCAAGACGGCGGCGGGGGAAACATTCAGTACTTC. This translates into CASSQDGGGGNIQYF. The V gene is TRBV3-1, the J gene TRBJ2-4; the match to TRBD2 covers 7 bases. The V gene's germline CDR1 is LGHDT and CDR2 YNNKEL (reference sequence). J lost 6 bases, V lost 0 bases, and 5 bases had no gene match. The CDR3 sequence is 15 residues long.

Only a few counts were recorded for this clonotype. This rearrangement joins TRBV27 to TRBJ2-2; D unclear. CDR3 size: 13 residues. The V gene lost 4 bases and the J gene lost 4 bases, with 7 bases spanning the gap. CDR1 is MNHEY and CDR2 is SMNVEV in the germline V gene (reference sequence). The CDR3 reads CASSSLVTGELFF. The CDR3 DNA sequence: TGTGCCAGCAGTTCTCTAGTCACCGGGGAGCTGTTTTTT.

The chain employs TRBV27 and TRBJ2-5, with unresolved D. In germline, CDR1 is MNHEY, CDR2 SMNVEV (reference sequence). Trimming took 5 bases from V and 1 from J, leaving 11 bases between them. This CDR3 comprises 14 residues. CDR3 DNA sequence: TGTGCCAGCAGTGCATACATAGCCCAAGAGACCCAGTACTTC. This sequence encodes CASSAYIAQETQYF.

V gene TRBV28 combines with J gene TRBJ2-7; D perhaps matches TRBD1 (6 bases). The CDR3 has 12 residues. The germline V gene encodes CDR1 MDHEN and CDR2 SYDVKM. Trimming cost V 9 bases and J 4 bases, with 13 bases left between them. CDR3 in DNA: TGTGCCAGTGAGGGGGTCGGGTACGAGCAGTACTTC. This gives the protein CASEGVGYEQYF.

This clonotype was found many times. One junction end disagrees with the germline gene, perhaps due to a read error. The rearrangement uses TRBV2 and TRBJ2-7, with 10 bases that match TRBD1. The germline CDR1 and CDR2 sequences are SNHLY and FYNNEI. The CDR3 loop spans 15 amino acids. CDR3 coding DNA: TGTGCCAGCAGCGAAGACAGGGGGCTCTCCTACGAGCAGTACTTC. Translated: CASSEDRGLSYEQYF.

This clonotype was picked up many times. This chain joins TRBV27 and TRBJ2-7; possibly TRBD2 for D (6 bases). Trimming cost V 8 bases and J 2 bases, with 13 bases left between them. From germline, CDR1 is MNHEY and CDR2 SMNVEV (reference sequence). The length of the CDR3 is 13 residues. The CDR3 DNA sequence: TGTGCCAGCGGGTGGGGGGAGACCTACGAGCAGTACTTC. Encoded protein: CASGWGETYEQYF.

This clonotype was seen at least ten times. This chain joins TRBV7-2 and TRBJ2-7; D not certain. CDR1 and CDR2 (germline): SGHTA, FQGNSA. CDR3 length: 15 amino acids. V was cut by 2 bases and J by 2 bases, with 13 bases left in between. The CDR3 sequence is CASSLQPQKAYEQYF. CDR3 in DNA: TGTGCCAGCAGCTTACAACCCCAAAAGGCCTACGAGCAGTACTTC.

This clonotype has just a few counts. The rearrangement links TRBV5-6 to TRBJ2-2; 7 bases agree with TRBD1. The length of the CDR3 is 15 residues. In germline, CDR1 is SGHDT, CDR2 YYEEEE. Germline trimming cut 2 bases from V and 0 bases from J; bases unmatched to any gene: 1. The CDR3 sequence is CASSFDRANTGELFF. For the CDR3, the DNA is TGTGCCAGCAGCTTTGACAGGGCGAACACCGGGGAGCTGTTTTTT.

This clonotype was seen at least ten times. The V call is TRBV28, the J call TRBJ2-7, with D unclear. This CDR3 region has 15 residues. Germline V lookup: CDR1 MDHEN, CDR2 SYDVKM. Trimming cost V 2 bases and J 0 bases, with 11 bases left between them. This CDR3 is CASSLGGRFSYEQYF. DNA for the CDR3: TGTGCCAGCAGTTTAGGCGGACGGTTCTCCTACGAGCAGTACTTC.